The 15 T cell receptor beta chains reported below all come from one sample, sequenced in a study of blood T cell repertoires in COVID-19. Repertoires were generated with immunoSEQ multiplex PCR, while TCRdb's copy carries only in-frame clones and drops some. The sample yields a few hundred thousand clones, nearly 85% seen once. The specimen was peripheral blood. The source of these receptors is a woman aged 25 to 45 with COVID-19, enrolled during active disease.

The chain recombines TRBV30 with TRBJ2-5, with D maybe TRBD2 (6 bases). The CDR3 length is 13 residues. Trimming removed 6 bases at V and 7 bases at J, with 18 bases between. Germline CDR1 is GTSNPN and CDR2 is SVGIG (reference sequence). CDR3 sequence: CACGSGFTGTQYF. The CDR3 coding sequence is TGTGCCTGCGGTAGCGGCTTTACGGGGACCCAGTACTTC.

This clone was seen a few times. The chain recombines TRBV10-3 with TRBJ1-4; D remains unclear. There are 14 residues in the CDR3. The V end lost 6 bases, the J end lost 3 bases, and 11 bases lay between the germline ends. CDR1 ENHRY and CDR2 SYGVKD come from the germline V gene. The CDR3 sequence: CAIRRELANEKLFF. The CDR3 DNA is TGTGCCATCAGACGGGAGTTGGCTAATGAAAAACTGTTTTTT.

This clone has just a few counts. V is TRBV3-1 (or the pseudogene TRBV3-2) and J is TRBJ1-1; possible D gene TRBD1, 6 bases. The V gene's germline CDR1 is LGHDT and CDR2 YNNKEL (reference sequence). The CDR3 covers 16 residues. Trimming pared 4 bases from V and 1 base from J, leaving 16 bases between. CDR3: CASSPLGDIRNTEAFF. In DNA, the CDR3 is TGTGCCAGCAGCCCTCTCGGGGACATACGGAACACTGAAGCTTTCTTT.

The chain recombines TRBV5-4 with TRBJ2-5; 8 bases line up with TRBD1. This CDR3 region has 13 residues. Germline V lookup: CDR1 SGHNT, CDR2 YYREEE (reference sequence). The trim removed 3 bases at V and 6 bases at J, leaving 4 bases unmatched. Here the CDR3 reads CASSSDRGQTQYF. The CDR3 DNA follows: TGTGCCAGCAGCTCTGACAGGGGACAGACCCAGTACTTC.

The chain has TRBV11-3 and TRBJ2-2; D remains unclear. Trimming took 3 bases from V and 7 from J, leaving 9 bases between them. The CDR3 runs 13 residues. From germline, CDR1 is SGHNT and CDR2 YENEEA. The CDR3 region is CASSLISGGELFF. CDR3 DNA: TGTGCCAGCAGCTTGATTTCCGGCGGGGAGCTGTTTTTT.

The chain employs TRBV18 and TRBJ2-1; tentative D call: TRBD2 (5 bases). Germline CDR1 reads KGHSH; CDR2 reads LQKENI. The CDR3 runs 16 residues. The V end lost 4 bases, the J end lost 6 bases, and 19 bases lay between the germline ends. CDR3 DNA: TGTGCCAGCTCACTGGTAACGACTATTTCTTCCAATGAGCAGTTCTTC. Protein sequence: CASSLVTTISSNEQFF.

This clone was picked up a small number of times. The genes are TRBV28 and TRBJ1-4; maybe TRBD1 (6 bases). The germline gives CDR1 MDHEN, CDR2 SYDVKM. Trimming stripped 6 bases from V and 3 bases from J, with 17 bases between. This CDR3 contains 16 residues. In DNA form, the CDR3 reads TGTGCCAGCAGATTTAGAACAGGGCGAGCTAATGAAAAACTGTTTTTT. Translated, it gives CASRFRTGRANEKLFF.

The chain employs TRBV9 and TRBJ1-3; 10 bases match TRBD1. The CDR3 contains 17 residues. Trimming at V came to 4 bases and at J to 6 bases, leaving 13 bases not matched to a gene. CDR1 SGDLS and CDR2 YYNGEE come from the germline V gene. CDR3 sequence: CASSPTVGQGSENTIYF. The CDR3 DNA reads TGTGCCAGCAGCCCCACGGTGGGACAGGGGTCGGAAAACACCATATATTTT. Filled out from reference TRBV9 and TRBJ1-3, the complete variable domain reads DSGVTQTPKHLITATGQRVTLRCSPRSGDLSVYWYQQSLDQGLQFLIQYYNGEERAKGNILERFSAQQFPDLHSELNLSSLELGDSALYFCASSPTVGQGSENTIYFGEGSWLTVV.

DNA of the CDR3: TGTGCCAGCAGCTACCGGGACAGGGGAATGAACACTGAAGCTTTCTTT. Protein: CASSYRDRGMNTEAFF. The V gene is TRBV11-2, the J gene TRBJ1-1; 10 bases agree with TRBD1. Germline CDR1 and CDR2: SGHAT and FQNNGV. The CDR3 extends over 16 amino acids. Trimming at V came to 4 bases and at J to 0 bases, leaving 5 bases not matched to a gene.

This clone came up once. J is TRBJ1-3 and V is TRBV5-6; 7 positions agree with TRBD1. V dropped 3 bases and J dropped 3; count of bases not matched to a gene: 3. This CDR3 comprises 14 residues. Germline assignment: CDR1 SGHDT and CDR2 YYEEEE. CDR3 nucleotide sequence: TGTGCCAGCAGCTACAGGGGCTATGGAAACACCATATATTTT. Translating it yields CASSYRGYGNTIYF. The variable domain in full, completed from reference TRBV5-6 and TRBJ1-3, reads DAGVTQSPTHLIKTRGQQVTLRCSPKSGHDTVSWYQQALGQGPQFIFQYYEEEERQRGNFPDRFSGHQFPNYSSELNVNALLLGDSALYLCASSYRGYGNTIYFGEGSWLTVV.

This clone was observed once. This rearrangement joins TRBV24-1 to TRBJ1-1; TRBD1 matches at 7 bases. This CDR3 region has 17 residues. The germline gives CDR1 KGHDR, CDR2 SFDVKD. J lost 1 base, V lost 2 bases, and 9 bases had no gene match. The CDR3 is CATSDSRRQGGNTEAFF. Written as DNA, the CDR3 is TGTGCCACCAGTGATTCACGGCGACAGGGAGGGAACACTGAAGCTTTCTTT.

The genes are TRBV6-5 and TRBJ2-7; 11 positions agree with TRBD1. The J segment lost 6 bases and the V segment lost 10 bases, leaving 11 bases of the junction unmatched. The length of the CDR3 is 14 residues. Germline lookup yields CDR1 MNHEY and CDR2 SVGAGI. CDR3: CATPGQGGLSEQYF. The CDR3 DNA is TGTGCCACCCCGGGACAGGGGGGTCTAAGCGAGCAGTACTTC.

This chain's CDR3 is CATSNRVSTSGNTIYF. The CDR3 DNA reads as TGTGCCACCAGCAACCGGGTCTCAACCTCTGGAAACACCATATATTTT. The chain couples TRBV15 to TRBJ1-3; D is undetermined. V lost 4 bases to trimming and J lost 0 bases, with 13 bases between them. Germline V CDR1 and CDR2: LNHNV, YYDKDF (reference sequence). The CDR3 spans 16 residues.

The chain is built from TRBV7-2 and TRBJ1-2; D possibly corresponds to TRBD1 (6 bases). V was trimmed by 1 base and J by 4 bases, leaving 10 bases between them. This CDR3 region has 14 residues. The germline gives CDR1 SGHTA, CDR2 FQGNSA. CDR3: CASSLEDSFYGYTF. The DNA for the CDR3 is TGTGCCAGCAGCTTAGAGGACAGCTTCTATGGCTACACCTTC.

This chain connects TRBV5-6 to TRBJ1-6; possible D gene TRBD1, 6 bases. The length of the CDR3 is 15 residues. From germline, CDR1 is SGHDT and CDR2 YYEEEE. Trimming stripped 6 bases from V and 4 bases from J, with 14 bases between. The CDR3 loop reads CASTTSQGYNSPLHF. The CDR3 nucleotides are TGTGCCAGCACCACTTCACAGGGATATAATTCACCCCTCCACTTT.